These T cell receptor beta chains were read from a single sample in a study of T cells after yellow fever vaccination. One entry per CDR3 protein results from TCRdb running MiXCR on the 5' RACE reads. Of a few hundred thousand distinct CDR3 sequences listed, around a tenth are singletons. Sequenced material: PBMCs, taken on the day of the first yellow fever vaccination. All receptors come from a man aged 18 to 29 who received the YFV17D yellow fever vaccine. The CDR3 runs from the conserved cysteine through the conserved F or W. Each record gives: clone size, V gene, D gene, J gene, CDR3 DNA, CDR3 protein. D genes are given only for firm matches. Expanded clones get a size class; other rows say once, few or many, or leave the size out.

NA	TRBV5-4	NA	TRBJ2-5	TGTGCCAGCAGCTTGGCCGGGGAATGGGAGACCCAGTACTTC	CASSLAGEWETQYF
many	TRBV5-1	NA	TRBJ2-3	TGCGCCAGCAGCTTGTTCACAGGCCCAGATACGCAGTATTTT	CASSLFTGPDTQYF
few	TRBV28	TRBD1	TRBJ1-1	TGTGCCAGCAGTTTCTCCACCCGACAGGGGAGGACTGAAGCTTTCTTT	CASSFSTRQGRTEAFF
many	TRBV5-1	NA	TRBJ1-2	TGCGCCAGCAGACCCAGTGTGGTGGATGGCTACACCTTC	CASRPSVVDGYTF
many	TRBV7-8	TRBD2	TRBJ2-1	TGTGCCAGCAGCTTACAAAGCGGGGGGGGTAATGAGCAGTTCTTC	CASSLQSGGGNEQFF
many	TRBV7-2	NA	TRBJ2-4	TGTGCCAGCAGCTTAGCCAGGGATGGCAAAAACATTCAGTACTTC	CASSLARDGKNIQYF
many	TRBV19	TRBD1	TRBJ1-2	TGTGCCAGTAGTATATCATCTCAGGGGGACTATGGCTACACCTTC	CASSISSQGDYGYTF
many	TRBV7-2	NA	TRBJ2-2	TGTGCCAGCAGCGGCCTAAAAGGGGCGAGCACCGGGGAGCTGTTTTTT	CASSGLKGASTGELFF
few	TRBV6-5	TRBD2	TRBJ2-3	TGTGCCAGCAGTTACTCGAGCGGGGCTAGCGGAGACACAGATACGCAGTATTTT	CASSYSSGASGDTDTQYF
once	TRBV5-1	TRBD1	TRBJ2-3	TGCGCCAGCAACCGGGGACAGGTCGCGGGAGATACGCAGTATTTT	CASNRGQVAGDTQYF
few	TRBV11-2	NA	TRBJ2-7	TGTGCCAGCAGCTTAGCGTTCGTGGGAGTGCAGTACTTC	CASSLAFVGVQYF
few	TRBV7-3	NA	TRBJ2-2	TGTGCCAGCAGCTCGAGGGGGGCGAGGGAGCTGTTTTTT	CASSSRGARELFF
NA	TRBV9	NA	TRBJ2-2	TGTGCCAGCAGCGCCACCGGGGGTCCCGGGGAGCTGTTTTTT	CASSATGGPGELFF
many	TRBV15	NA	TRBJ2-5	TGTGCCACCAGCAGCCTCCGCTTCGGGACCCAGTACTTC	CATSSLRFGTQYF
many	TRBV5-1	NA	TRBJ2-5	TGCGCCAGCAGCCCGCAAGGTCGGGTCCAAGAGACCCAGTACTTC	CASSPQGRVQETQYF
few	TRBV11-2	NA	TRBJ2-2	TGTGCCAGCAGCTTAGAGGTTGCAGGGGTCGGCAGCGGGGAGCTGTTTTTT	CASSLEVAGVGSGELFF
NA	TRBV6-2/TRBV6-3	TRBD2	TRBJ2-4	TGTGCCAGCAGCCCCGAACCGGGACTAGCGGCGAACATTCAGTACTTC	CASSPEPGLAANIQYF
NA	TRBV4-3	NA	TRBJ2-1	TGCGCCAGCAGCCAAGATGGGAAGGGGCTCAATGAGCAGTTCTTC	CASSQDGKGLNEQFF
few	TRBV14	TRBD1	TRBJ1-1	TGTGCCAGCAGCCAAGATAGGCAGACAGGGGATTTTTATGGTTTCTTT	CASSQDRQTGDFYGFF
NA	TRBV6-1	NA	TRBJ1-1	TGTGCCAGCAGACGACAGAGGGTTGAGGACACTGAAGCTTTCTTT	CASRRQRVEDTEAFF
NA	TRBV11-2	NA	TRBJ2-2	TGTGCCAGCAGCTTAGGGAGGAAGGCGAACACCGGGGAGCTGTTTTTT	CASSLGRKANTGELFF
NA	TRBV2	NA	TRBJ2-2	TGTGCCAGCAGTGAAAGTGGCAGGGACACCGGGGAGCTGTTTTTT	CASSESGRDTGELFF
NA	TRBV7-2	TRBD1	TRBJ2-1	TGTGCCAGCAGGACGACAGGGGAGAACAATGAGCAGTTCTTC	CASRTTGENNEQFF
few	TRBV9	NA	TRBJ2-4	TGTGCCAGCAGCGGTGGGGGGACCGGGAACATTCAGTACTTC	CASSGGGTGNIQYF
NA	TRBV7-9	NA	TRBJ1-3	TGTGCCAGCAGCTTTGGTCTCGCTGGAGCTGGAAACACCATATATTTT	CASSFGLAGAGNTIYF
few	TRBV20-1	TRBD1	TRBJ2-1	TGCAGTGCTAGAGACCCGAACAGGGGGCGAAATGAGCAGTTCTTC	CSARDPNRGRNEQFF
few	TRBV19	NA	TRBJ2-3	TGTGCCAGTGGCCAAGGATCGGGGGTCCCAGATACGCAGTATTTT	CASGQGSGVPDTQYF
NA	TRBV7-2	NA	TRBJ2-2	TGTGCCAGCAGCTTATCGGGCCTTAGGTCCGGGGAGCTGTTTTTT	CASSLSGLRSGELFF
few	TRBV5-4	NA	TRBJ2-5	TGTGCCAGCAGCCCGACCGAGAGAGAGACCCAGTACTTC	CASSPTERETQYF
few	TRBV20-1	NA	TRBJ1-1	TGCAGTGCTAGTGGGCCGGGGAGGGGTGAAGCTTTCTTT	CSASGPGRGEAFF
few	TRBV5-1	TRBD2	TRBJ2-7	TGCGCCAGCAGCTTCACTAGCGGGGGGTCCTACGAGCAGTACTTC	CASSFTSGGSYEQYF
NA	TRBV11-2	TRBD1	TRBJ1-4	TGTGCCAGCAGCTTAGAACGGACAGGGGTGCTTACAACTAATGAAAAACTGTTTTTT	CASSLERTGVLTTNEKLFF
NA	TRBV12-3/TRBV12-4	NA	TRBJ1-2	TGTGCCAGCAGCTTTCCCCTGAGGGGCTACACCTTC	CASSFPLRGYTF
NA	TRBV4-1	TRBD1	TRBJ1-2	TGCGCCAGCAGCCACCCCGGTGAAGGGGGCATCTATGGCTACACCTTC	CASSHPGEGGIYGYTF
few	TRBV4-3	TRBD2	TRBJ2-5	TGCGCCAGCAGCCCTTCGGGAGCGGGGAGGTACCAAGAGACCCAGTACTTC	CASSPSGAGRYQETQYF
few	TRBV9	NA	TRBJ1-3	TGTGCCAGCAGCACGACGGGGGTGCGGTCTGGAAACACCATATATTTT	CASSTTGVRSGNTIYF
NA	TRBV18	NA	TRBJ2-5	TGTGCCAGCTCACCAGCTAGCGTGCAAGAGACCCAGTACTTC	CASSPASVQETQYF
few	TRBV10-3	NA	TRBJ2-1	TGTGCCATCAGTGGCACTGAATTAGGGGAGCAGTTCTTC	CAISGTELGEQFF
few	TRBV9	NA	TRBJ1-2	TGTGCCAGCAGCGTAGCTGGCCAGGATTACACCTTC	CASSVAGQDYTF
NA	TRBV7-2	TRBD2	TRBJ2-3	TGTGCCAGCAGCTCGAGCGGGGGGGCCCTTGATACGCAGTATTTT	CASSSSGGALDTQYF
few	TRBV12-3/TRBV12-4	NA	TRBJ2-2	TGTGCCAGCAGTTTGGGTCTTTTGGTGAACACCGGGGAGCTGTTTTTT	CASSLGLLVNTGELFF
few	TRBV18	NA	TRBJ2-7	TGTGCCAGCTCACCACAGGGCGGCGGAAGATTCTACGAGCAGTACTTC	CASSPQGGGRFYEQYF
few	TRBV7-3	NA	TRBJ2-7	TGTGCCAGCAGCTTAGACGGAACCTCCTACGAGCAGTACTTC	CASSLDGTSYEQYF
few	TRBV9	NA	TRBJ1-6	TGTGCCAGCAGCCCCCACGCGGGGGAGAATTCACCCCTCCACTTT	CASSPHAGENSPLHF
few	TRBV27	TRBD1	TRBJ1-6	TGTGCCAGCAGTTCAGGGGGCGCGGGGGATTCACCCCTCCACTTT	CASSSGGAGDSPLHF
few	TRBV6-2/TRBV6-3	NA	TRBJ1-5	TGTGCCAGCAGTTACGGGGACATAGGCAGGAGCCAGCCCCAGCATTTT	CASSYGDIGRSQPQHF
few	TRBV5-4	TRBD1	TRBJ2-6	TGTGCCAGCAGCTCAATGGACAGGGCCCCCTCTGGGGCCAACGTCCTGACTTTC	CASSSMDRAPSGANVLTF
few	TRBV20-1	NA	TRBJ1-3	TGCAGTGCTAGAGATTCCGCGAACACCATATATTTT	CSARDSANTIYF
few	TRBV5-1	NA	TRBJ2-1	TGCGCCAGCAGCCCCGGTCAGGGACACTCCTACAATGAGCAGTTCTTC	CASSPGQGHSYNEQFF
NA	TRBV28	NA	TRBJ2-1	TGTGCCAGCAGTTATCAGGACCGTTGGGGAGATGAGCAGTTCTTC	CASSYQDRWGDEQFF
few	TRBV5-1	NA	TRBJ1-5	TGCGCCAGCAGCTTGGAGGGTATAGACCAGCCCCAGCATTTT	CASSLEGIDQPQHF
NA	TRBV2	NA	TRBJ2-3	TGTGCCAGCAGTGAAGCACCGAGATTCACAGATACGCAGTATTTT	CASSEAPRFTDTQYF